The 21 T cell receptor beta chains below come from one sample, sequenced in a study of blood T cell repertoires in COVID-19 (dated by TCRdb to 2018 to 2020). The library was obtained by the immunoSEQ multiplex PCR assay. TCRdb limited this immuneACCESS table to in-frame rearrangements with V and J called. A share of clones is missing; checked studies link under half to unresolved V genes, and the rest is unexplained. The sample table shows approximately 490,000 clones, and about nine tenths are seen once. 0.65% to 0.9% of the sample comes from the top ten. The sample comprised PBMCs or T cells enriched from blood (not recorded which). These receptors were taken from a woman under 30 who had recovered from COVID-19.

The rearrangement uses TRBV20-1 and TRBJ2-1; D not resolved. The CDR3 extends over 10 amino acids. The V and J ends lost 6 bases and 6 bases respectively, with 6 bases between them. CDR1 DFQATT and CDR2 SNEGSKA come from the germline V gene (reference sequence). The CDR3 region is CSALGNEQFF. CDR3 bases: TGCAGTGCCCTCGGCAATGAGCAGTTCTTC.

J is TRBJ1-1 and V is TRBV10-3; 9 positions match TRBD1. Germline trimming cut 8 bases from V and 5 bases from J; bases unmatched to any gene: 9. From germline, CDR1 is ENHRY and CDR2 SYGVKD. The CDR3 contains 14 residues. Here the CDR3 reads CAISRDRAETEAFF. The CDR3 coding sequence is TGTGCCATCTCAAGGGACAGGGCTGAAACTGAAGCTTTCTTT.

V gene TRBV5-5 combines with J gene TRBJ2-7; TRBD1 is a possible D gene (5 bases). Trimming pared 0 bases from V and 2 bases from J, leaving 12 bases between. This CDR3 has 15 amino acids. CDR1 and CDR2 (germline): SGHKS, YYEKEE (reference sequence). Here the CDR3 DNA reads TGTGCCAGCAGCTTGGGGCAGGGCTACACCTACGAGCAGTACTTC. It specifies CASSLGQGYTYEQYF.

V gene TRBV6-5 combines with J gene TRBJ2-6, with a weak D call TRBD1 (5 bases). Germline loops: CDR1 MNHEY, CDR2 SVGAGI. The CDR3 is made up of 15 amino acids. V was trimmed by 7 bases and J by 2 bases, leaving 12 bases between them. Written as DNA, the CDR3 is TGTGCCAGCACCCCCTCAGGGACTGGGGCCAACGTCCTGACTTTC. Protein product: CASTPSGTGANVLTF.

The rearrangement joins TRBV2 to TRBJ2-2; D not certain. Germline V lookup: CDR1 SNHLY, CDR2 FYNNEI. Trimming took 7 bases from V and 7 from J, leaving 7 bases between them. This CDR3 has 11 residues. The CDR3 loop is CASILGGELFF. CDR3 nucleotides: TGTGCCAGCATACTTGGCGGGGAGCTGTTTTTT.

This clone showed up just once. The chain is built from TRBV5-1 and TRBJ2-4; possible D gene TRBD2, 6 bases. CDR3 size: 16 residues. Germline V gives CDR1 SGHRS, CDR2 YFSETQ. V was shortened by 4 bases and J by 4 bases, with 18 bases between the two germline ends. CDR3 in amino acids: CASSKGLPGTKNIQYF. The DNA of the CDR3 is TGCGCCAGCAGCAAGGGACTCCCGGGGACGAAAAACATTCAGTACTTC.

V usage is TRBV28 and J usage is TRBJ1-3; 11 bases are shared with TRBD1. Losses at the gene ends were 1 base for V and 8 bases for J; bases not matched to a gene: 4. Germline-derived CDR1 and CDR2 are MDHEN and SYDVKM. The CDR3 spans 15 residues. For the CDR3, the DNA is TGTGCCAGCAGTTTATCAGGGACAGGGGGAGACACCATATATTTT. This translates into CASSLSGTGGDTIYF.

The gene calls are TRBV28 and TRBJ1-5; D might be TRBD1 (5 bases). The V gene lost 4 bases and the J gene lost 1 base, with 20 bases spanning the gap. Germline CDR1 reads MDHEN; CDR2 reads SYDVKM. CDR3 length: 18 residues. CDR3 loop: CASSSMAGPPKSNQPQHF. CDR3 DNA: TGTGCCAGCAGTTCAATGGCGGGACCCCCCAAAAGCAATCAGCCCCAGCATTTT.

CDR3 residues: CASSPVDEQFF. The CDR3 bases are TGTGCCAGCAGTCCCGTCGATGAGCAGTTCTTC. The chain couples TRBV6-5 to TRBJ2-1; no reliable D call. The CDR3 loop spans 11 amino acids. Per the germline V gene, CDR1 is MNHEY and CDR2 is SVGAGI. V was clipped by 5 bases and J by 8 bases, with 7 bases between them.

The chain links TRBV5-4 to TRBJ1-4; the D is unclear. From germline, CDR1 is SGHNT and CDR2 YYREEE (reference sequence). Deletions cut 0 bases from V and 0 bases from J, with 3 bases between. The CDR3 has 14 amino acids. CDR3 DNA sequence: TGTGCCAGCAGCTTGGGAGCAACTAATGAAAAACTGTTTTTT. This codes for CASSLGATNEKLFF.

Here the CDR3 reads CASSDQGGYSEQFF. The CDR3 region has the DNA TGTGCCAGCAGTGATCAGGGAGGATATTCTGAGCAGTTCTTC. The chain uses TRBV2 and TRBJ2-1; a possible D gene is TRBD2 (6 bases). From germline, CDR1 is SNHLY and CDR2 FYNNEI. The CDR3 is made up of 14 amino acids. Between the trimmed V and J ends, which lost 3 bases and 9 bases, there was a span of 15 bases.

This chain connects TRBV18 to TRBJ2-1, with 8 bases lining up with TRBD2. The CDR3 covers 17 residues. With 6 bases clipped from V and 7 bases from J, the junction kept 17 bases outside the gene matches. Germline CDR1 is KGHSH and CDR2 is LQKENI. The DNA of the CDR3 is TGTGCCAGCTCCCTCGGGGGGGGACCGGGAACGGCGAATGAGCAGTTCTTC. Its translation: CASSLGGGPGTANEQFF.

The chain joins TRBV28 to TRBJ1-5; 7 bases are a match to TRBD1. With 8 bases clipped from V and 6 bases from J, the junction kept 7 bases outside the gene matches. The CDR3 consists of 13 residues. Germline V gene lookup returns CDR1 MDHEN and CDR2 SYDVKM. CDR3 in DNA: TGTGCCAGCGCTAACAGGGGAGGTCAGCCCCAGCATTTT. This encodes CASANRGGQPQHF.

J is TRBJ1-2 and V is TRBV30; D call uncertain. The germline V gene has CDR1 GTSNPN and CDR2 SVGIG (reference sequence). The V gene lost 0 bases and the J gene lost 1 base, with 6 bases spanning the gap. The length of the CDR3 is 13 residues. The DNA of the CDR3 is TGTGCCTGGAGTGTCGGGTTTAACTATGGCTACACCTTC. It translates to CAWSVGFNYGYTF.

This rearrangement joins TRBV11-2 to TRBJ2-1, with TRBD2 as a possible D gene (7 bases). The V end was cut by 7 bases, the J end by 2 bases, with 12 bases between. From germline, CDR1 is SGHAT and CDR2 FQNNGV. This CDR3 comprises 14 residues. The CDR3 loop is CASTQGRAYNEQFF. In DNA form, the CDR3 reads TGTGCCAGCACCCAGGGGAGGGCCTACAATGAGCAGTTCTTC.

The table lists this clone with a few counts. This chain links TRBV30 with TRBJ1-2, with a tentative D call TRBD1 (6 bases). This CDR3 has 14 residues. V was shortened by 3 bases and J by 8 bases, with 19 bases between the two germline ends. CDR1 and CDR2 from the germline V gene are GTSNPN and SVGIG (reference sequence). The CDR3 loop is CAWSPGTTNSGYTF. The CDR3 DNA sequence: TGTGCCTGGAGCCCCGGGACAACTAACAGCGGCTACACCTTC.

This sequence joins TRBV5-3 and TRBJ1-1; weak D call: TRBD1 (6 bases). TRBV5-3 falls under the ORF class, with uncertain function. The CDR3 is 16 residues long. V was clipped by 4 bases and J by 1 base, with 17 bases between them. The CDR3, as DNA: TGTGCCAGAAGCCCCCACCCAGGGGAAGGGAACACTGAAGCTTTCTTT. This translates into CARSPHPGEGNTEAFF.

The V call is TRBV7-9, the J call TRBJ2-3, with TRBD1 as a possible D gene (6 bases). V was trimmed by 8 bases and J by 3 bases, leaving 6 bases between them. Germline CDR1 reads SEHNR; CDR2 reads FQNEAQ (reference sequence). CDR3 length: 11 residues. The chain's CDR3 is CASQGTDTQYF. DNA for the CDR3: TGTGCCAGCCAGGGGACAGATACGCAGTATTTT. The full variable domain, its missing parts supplied by reference TRBV7-9 and TRBJ2-3, is DTGVSQNPRHKITKRGQNVTFRCDPISEHNRLYWYRQTLGQGPEFLTYFQNEAQLEKSRLLSDRFSAERPKGSFSTLEIQRTEQGDSAMYLCASQGTDTQYFGPGTRLTVL.

A single count supports this clone. The chain links TRBV9 to TRBJ1-4; 7 bases are a match to TRBD1. After removal of 4 bases from V and 5 bases from J, the junction contained 8 bases not matched to a gene. The CDR3 has 15 residues. From germline, CDR1 is SGDLS and CDR2 YYNGEE. CDR3 amino acids: CASSPGGQMNEKLFF. In nucleotides, the CDR3 is TGTGCCAGCAGCCCTGGGGGACAGATGAATGAAAAACTGTTTTTT.

The V and J genes are TRBV28 and TRBJ1-1; D unclear. This CDR3 is 12 amino acids long. CDR1 and CDR2 (germline): MDHEN, SYDVKM. The germline V and J ends were trimmed by 5 bases and 10 bases, with 14 bases remaining between them. The CDR3 DNA is TGTGCCAGCAGTGAAGCGGGTGGCGTAGCTTTCTTT. Translation gives CASSEAGGVAFF.

V is TRBV30 and J is TRBJ2-5; 8 nucleotides align to TRBD2. CDR1 GTSNPN and CDR2 SVGIG come from the germline V gene (reference sequence). J was trimmed by 5 bases and V by 0 bases; bases with no gene match: 8. The CDR3 has 15 residues. The CDR3 DNA follows: TGTGCCTGGAGTGTACGGAGCGGGGGTCGGGAGACCCAGTACTTC. Protein sequence: CAWSVRSGGRETQYF.